The clone carrying this T cell receptor beta chain was picked up a small number of times. The sample is drawn from a study of breast tumors, draining lymph nodes, adjacent tissues. Germline values: CDR1 SGHAT, CDR2 FQNNGV. The CDR3 runs 13 residues. V was shortened by 8 bases and J by 3 bases, with 12 bases between the two germline ends. TCRdb analysed the multiplex PCR reads with MiXCR anew, one entry per CDR3 protein. The sample lists about 110,000 distinct CDR3 sequences; approximately 28% were seen once. Axillary draining lymph nodes of breast cancer patients supplied the node samples. This TCR was sampled from a female donor with breast cancer. Some clones in this sample may be carry-over from other donors' samples. What was sequenced was axillary lymph node tissue. The rearrangement links TRBV11-2 to TRBJ2-3, with D unclear. CDR3 DNA sequence: TGTGCCAGCGTGCGAGGCTTAACAGATACGCAGTATTTT. Translating gives CASVRGLTDTQYF.